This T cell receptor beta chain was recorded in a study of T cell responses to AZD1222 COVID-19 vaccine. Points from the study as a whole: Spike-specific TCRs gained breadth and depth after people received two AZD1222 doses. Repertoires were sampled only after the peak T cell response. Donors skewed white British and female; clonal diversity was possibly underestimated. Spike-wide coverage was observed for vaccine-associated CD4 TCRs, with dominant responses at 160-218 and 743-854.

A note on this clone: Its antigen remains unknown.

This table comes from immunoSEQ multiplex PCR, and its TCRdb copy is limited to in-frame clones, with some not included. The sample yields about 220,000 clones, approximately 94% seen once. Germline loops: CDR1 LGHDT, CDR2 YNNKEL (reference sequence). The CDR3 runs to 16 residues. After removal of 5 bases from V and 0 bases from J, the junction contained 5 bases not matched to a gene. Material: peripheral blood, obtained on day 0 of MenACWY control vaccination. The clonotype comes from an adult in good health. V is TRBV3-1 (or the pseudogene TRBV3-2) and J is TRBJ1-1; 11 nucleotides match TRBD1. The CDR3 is CASSVGTGGLNTEAFF. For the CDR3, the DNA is TGTGCCAGCAGCGTTGGGACAGGGGGATTGAACACTGAAGCTTTCTTT.